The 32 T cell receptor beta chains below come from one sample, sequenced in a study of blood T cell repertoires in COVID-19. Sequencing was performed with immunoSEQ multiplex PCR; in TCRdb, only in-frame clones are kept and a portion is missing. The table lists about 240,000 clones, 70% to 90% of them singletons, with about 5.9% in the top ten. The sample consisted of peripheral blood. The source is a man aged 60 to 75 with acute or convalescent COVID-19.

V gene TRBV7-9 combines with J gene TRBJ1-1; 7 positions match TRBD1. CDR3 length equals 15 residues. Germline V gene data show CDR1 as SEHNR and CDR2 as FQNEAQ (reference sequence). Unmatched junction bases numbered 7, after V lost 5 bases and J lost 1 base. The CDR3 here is CASSTRQGSNTEAFF. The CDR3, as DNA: TGTGCCAGCAGCACGAGACAGGGTTCGAACACTGAAGCTTTCTTT.

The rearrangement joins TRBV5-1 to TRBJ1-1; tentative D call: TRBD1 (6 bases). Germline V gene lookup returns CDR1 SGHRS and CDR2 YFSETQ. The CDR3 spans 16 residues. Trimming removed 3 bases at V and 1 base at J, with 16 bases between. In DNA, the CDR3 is TGCGCCAGCAGCTCCCGGGGGGGCGGAGGGAACACTGAAGCTTTCTTT. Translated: CASSSRGGGGNTEAFF. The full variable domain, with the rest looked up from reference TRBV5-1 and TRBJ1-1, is KAGVTQTPRYLIKTRGQQVTLSCSPISGHRSVSWYQQTPGQGLQFLFEYFSETQRNKGNFPGRFSGRQFSNSRSEMNVSTLELGDSALYLCASSSRGGGGNTEAFFGQGTRLTVV.

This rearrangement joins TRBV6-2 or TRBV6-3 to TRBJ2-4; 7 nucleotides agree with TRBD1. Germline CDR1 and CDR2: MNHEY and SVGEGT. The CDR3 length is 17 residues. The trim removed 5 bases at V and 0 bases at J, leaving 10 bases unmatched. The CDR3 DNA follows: TGTGCCAGCAGTCCACTCGACAGGGCGCTAGCCAAAAACATTCAGTACTTC. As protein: CASSPLDRALAKNIQYF.

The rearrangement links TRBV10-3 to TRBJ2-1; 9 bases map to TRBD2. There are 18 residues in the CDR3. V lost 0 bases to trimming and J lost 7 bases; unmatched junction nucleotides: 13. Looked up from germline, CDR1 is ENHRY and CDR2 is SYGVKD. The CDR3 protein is CAISESRGREGPKNEQFF. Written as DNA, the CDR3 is TGTGCCATCAGTGAGTCTAGGGGGCGGGAGGGCCCTAAAAATGAGCAGTTCTTC.

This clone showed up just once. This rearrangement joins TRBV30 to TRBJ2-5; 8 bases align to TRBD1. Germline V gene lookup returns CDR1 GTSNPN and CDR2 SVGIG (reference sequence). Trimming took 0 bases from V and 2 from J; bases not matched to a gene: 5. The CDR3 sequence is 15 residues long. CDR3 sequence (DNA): TGTGCCTGGAGTGTAGGAACAGGGGGGCAAGAGACCCAGTACTTC. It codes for CAWSVGTGGQETQYF. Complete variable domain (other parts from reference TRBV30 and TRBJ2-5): SQTIHQWPATLVQPVGSPLSLECTVEGTSNPNLYWYRQAAGRGLQLLFYSVGIGQISSEVPQNLSASRPQDRQFILSSKKLLLSDSGFYLCAWSVGTGGQETQYFGPGTRLLVL.

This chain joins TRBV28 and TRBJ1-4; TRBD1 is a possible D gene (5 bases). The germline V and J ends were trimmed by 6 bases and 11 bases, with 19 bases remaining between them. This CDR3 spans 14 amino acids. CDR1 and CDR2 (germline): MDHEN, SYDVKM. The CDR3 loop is CASRAPGTFPKLFF. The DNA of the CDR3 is TGTGCCAGCAGGGCACCCGGGACTTTCCCCAAACTGTTTTTT.

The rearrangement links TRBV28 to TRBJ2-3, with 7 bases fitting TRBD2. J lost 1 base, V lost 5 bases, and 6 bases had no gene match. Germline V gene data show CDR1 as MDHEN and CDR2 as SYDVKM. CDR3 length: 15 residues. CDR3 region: CASSPTSDRTDTQYF. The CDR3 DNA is TGTGCCAGCAGTCCAACTAGCGATCGCACAGATACGCAGTATTTT.

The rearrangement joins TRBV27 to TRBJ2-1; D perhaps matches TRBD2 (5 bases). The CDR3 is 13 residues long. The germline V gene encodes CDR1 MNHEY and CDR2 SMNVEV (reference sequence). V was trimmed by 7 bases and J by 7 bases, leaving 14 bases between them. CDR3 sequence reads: CASTITGRNEQFF. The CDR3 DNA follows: TGTGCCAGCACGATAACGGGAAGGAATGAGCAGTTCTTC.

Written as DNA, the CDR3 is TGCGCCAGCAGCTTGGGGACAGGGAACTCCTACGAGCAGTACTTC. The encoded protein is CASSLGTGNSYEQYF. The chain couples TRBV5-1 to TRBJ2-7; 8 nucleotides align to TRBD1. V lost 0 bases to trimming and J lost 0 bases; unmatched junction nucleotides: 2. This CDR3 has 15 amino acids. Germline V lookup: CDR1 SGHRS, CDR2 YFSETQ.

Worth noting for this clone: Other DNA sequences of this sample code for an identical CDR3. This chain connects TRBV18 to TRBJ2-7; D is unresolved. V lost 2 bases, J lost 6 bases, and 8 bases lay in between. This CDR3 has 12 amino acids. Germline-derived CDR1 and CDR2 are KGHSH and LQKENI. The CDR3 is CASSPGQGEQYF. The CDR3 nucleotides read TGTGCCAGCTCACCAGGGCAAGGCGAGCAGTACTTC. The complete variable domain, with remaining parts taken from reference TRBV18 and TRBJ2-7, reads NAGVMQNPRHLVRRRGQEARLRCSPMKGHSHVYWYRQLPEEGLKFMVYLQKENIIDESGMPKERFSAEFPKEGPSILRIQQVVRGDSAAYFCASSPGQGEQYFGPGTRLTVT.

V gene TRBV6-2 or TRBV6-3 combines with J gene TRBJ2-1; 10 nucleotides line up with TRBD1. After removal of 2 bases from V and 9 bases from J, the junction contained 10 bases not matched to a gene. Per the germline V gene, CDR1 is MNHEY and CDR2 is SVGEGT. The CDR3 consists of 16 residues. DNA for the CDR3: TGTGCCAGCAGTTACGCCGGGACAGGGGTTATTGTTGAGCAGTTCTTC. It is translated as CASSYAGTGVIVEQFF.

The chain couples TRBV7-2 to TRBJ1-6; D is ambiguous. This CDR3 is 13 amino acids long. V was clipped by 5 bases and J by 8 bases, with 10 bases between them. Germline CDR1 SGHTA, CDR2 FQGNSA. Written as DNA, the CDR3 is TGTGCCAGCAGCCCCTTGAGGGATTCACCCCTCCACTTT. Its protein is CASSPLRDSPLHF.

This CDR3 is CASKGQGSYNEQFF. The CDR3 nucleotides read TGTGCCAGCAAGGGACAGGGCTCCTACAATGAGCAGTTCTTC. This chain joins TRBV2 and TRBJ2-1; TRBD1 agrees at 9 bases. The CDR3 has 14 residues. Germline CDR1 reads SNHLY; CDR2 reads FYNNEI. Trimming at V came to 7 bases and at J to 0 bases, leaving 1 base not matched to a gene.

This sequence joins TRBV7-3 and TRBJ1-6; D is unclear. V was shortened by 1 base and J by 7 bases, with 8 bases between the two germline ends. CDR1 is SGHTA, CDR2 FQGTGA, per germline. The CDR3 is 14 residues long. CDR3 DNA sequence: TGTGCCAGCAGCTTAAGTGGCAGAAATTCACCCCTCCACTTT. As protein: CASSLSGRNSPLHF.

CDR3 bases: TGTGCCAGCAGCCCGCAGGCGGGGTTCTACACAGATACGCAGTATTTT. The encoded protein is CASSPQAGFYTDTQYF. The gene calls are TRBV3-1 (or the pseudogene TRBV3-2) and TRBJ2-3; D possibly corresponds to TRBD2 (6 bases). Germline V gene data show CDR1 as LGHDT and CDR2 as YNNKEL (reference sequence). CDR3 size: 16 residues. Trimming cost V 4 bases and J 2 bases, with 16 bases left between them.

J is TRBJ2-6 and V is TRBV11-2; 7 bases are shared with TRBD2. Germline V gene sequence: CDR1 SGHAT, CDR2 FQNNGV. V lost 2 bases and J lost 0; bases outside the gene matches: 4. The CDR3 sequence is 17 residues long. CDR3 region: CASSLLGGGSGANVLTF. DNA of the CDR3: TGTGCCAGCAGCTTACTTGGCGGGGGCTCTGGGGCCAACGTCCTGACTTTC.

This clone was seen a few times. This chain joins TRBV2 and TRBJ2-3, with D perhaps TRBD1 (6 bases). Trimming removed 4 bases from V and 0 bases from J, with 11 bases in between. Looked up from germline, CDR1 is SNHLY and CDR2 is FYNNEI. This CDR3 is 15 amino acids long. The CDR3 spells CASSGGQPSTDTQYF. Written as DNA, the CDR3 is TGTGCCAGCAGTGGAGGACAGCCTAGCACAGATACGCAGTATTTT.

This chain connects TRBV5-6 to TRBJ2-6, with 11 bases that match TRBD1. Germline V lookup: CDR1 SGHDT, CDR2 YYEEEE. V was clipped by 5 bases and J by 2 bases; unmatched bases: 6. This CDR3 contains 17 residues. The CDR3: CASRPGTGGPGANVLTF. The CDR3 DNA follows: TGTGCCAGCAGACCCGGGACAGGGGGGCCTGGGGCCAACGTCCTGACTTTC.

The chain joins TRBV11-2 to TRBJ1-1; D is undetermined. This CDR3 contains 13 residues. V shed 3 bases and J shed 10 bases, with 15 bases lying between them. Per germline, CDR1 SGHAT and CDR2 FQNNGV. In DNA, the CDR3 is TGTGCCAGCAGCTTGAAAGACACTGGTTCAGCTTTCTTT. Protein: CASSLKDTGSAFF.

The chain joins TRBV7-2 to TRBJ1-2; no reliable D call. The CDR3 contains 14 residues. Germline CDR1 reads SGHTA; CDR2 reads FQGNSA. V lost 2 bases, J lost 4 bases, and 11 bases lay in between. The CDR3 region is CASSLKGAVYGYTF. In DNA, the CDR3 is TGTGCCAGCAGCTTAAAAGGAGCCGTCTATGGCTACACCTTC.

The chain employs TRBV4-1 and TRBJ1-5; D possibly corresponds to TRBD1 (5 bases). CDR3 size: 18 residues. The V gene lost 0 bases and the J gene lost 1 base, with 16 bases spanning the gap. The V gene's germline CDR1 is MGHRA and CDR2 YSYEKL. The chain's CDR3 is CASSQEAAGLWSNQPQHF. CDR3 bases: TGCGCCAGCAGCCAAGAGGCGGCAGGGCTTTGGAGCAATCAGCCCCAGCATTTT.

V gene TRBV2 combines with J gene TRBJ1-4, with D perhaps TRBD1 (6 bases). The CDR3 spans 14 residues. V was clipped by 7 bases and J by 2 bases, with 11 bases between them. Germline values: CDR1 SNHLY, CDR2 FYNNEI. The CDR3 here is CASTDRTTNEKLFF. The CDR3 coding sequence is TGTGCCAGCACCGACAGGACGACTAATGAAAAACTGTTTTTT.

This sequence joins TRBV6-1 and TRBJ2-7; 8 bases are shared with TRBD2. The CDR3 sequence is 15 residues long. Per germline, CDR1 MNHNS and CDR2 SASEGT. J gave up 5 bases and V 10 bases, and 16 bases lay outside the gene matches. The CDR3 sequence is CATRLGREGFNEQYF. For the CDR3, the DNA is TGTGCCACCCGGCTCGGCCGGGAGGGTTTCAACGAGCAGTACTTC.

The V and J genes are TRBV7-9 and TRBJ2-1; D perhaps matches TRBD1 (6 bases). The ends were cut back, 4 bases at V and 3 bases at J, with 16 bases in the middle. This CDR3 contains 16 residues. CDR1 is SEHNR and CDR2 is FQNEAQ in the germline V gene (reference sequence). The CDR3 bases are TGTGCCAGCAGCTCGCGACAGGCACCCCTCTACAATGAGCAGTTCTTC. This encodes CASSSRQAPLYNEQFF.

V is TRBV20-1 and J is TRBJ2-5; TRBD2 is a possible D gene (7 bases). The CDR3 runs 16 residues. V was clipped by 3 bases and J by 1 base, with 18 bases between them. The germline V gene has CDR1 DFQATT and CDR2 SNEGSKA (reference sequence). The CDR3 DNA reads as TGCAGTGCTAGTTTGGGGGCCCGGGGGGCCCAAGAGACCCAGTACTTC. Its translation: CSASLGARGAQETQYF.

For the CDR3, the DNA is TGTGCCAGTAGTATAGGGGCTAGCGGGAGGCGGGAGACCCAGTACTTC. Protein sequence: CASSIGASGRRETQYF. The chain combines TRBV19 with TRBJ2-5; 11 bases align to TRBD2. The V and J ends lost 1 base and 5 bases, in that order; junction bases with no gene match: 6. This CDR3 contains 16 residues. Germline lookup yields CDR1 LNHDA and CDR2 SQIVND (reference sequence).

CDR3 amino acids: CSALLLRVPYNEQFF. CDR3 nucleotides: TGCAGCGCCCTTTTATTGCGGGTGCCCTACAATGAGCAGTTCTTC. The V and J genes are TRBV29-1 and TRBJ2-1; D might be TRBD2 (5 bases). The V and J ends lost 7 bases and 2 bases respectively, with 18 bases between them. The CDR3 totals 15 residues. The germline V gene has CDR1 SQVTM and CDR2 ANQGSEA.

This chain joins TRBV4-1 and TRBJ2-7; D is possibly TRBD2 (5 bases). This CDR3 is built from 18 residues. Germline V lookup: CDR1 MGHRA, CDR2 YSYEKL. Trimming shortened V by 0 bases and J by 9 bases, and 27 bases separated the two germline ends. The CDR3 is CASSQDSWAITPNEGQYF. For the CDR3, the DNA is TGCGCCAGCAGCCAAGATTCTTGGGCAATTACTCCCAACGAGGGGCAGTACTTC.

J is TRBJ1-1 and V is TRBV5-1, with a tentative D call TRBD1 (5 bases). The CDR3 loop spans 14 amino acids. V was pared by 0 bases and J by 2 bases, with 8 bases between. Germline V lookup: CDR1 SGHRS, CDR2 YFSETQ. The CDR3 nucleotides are TGCGCCAGCAGCTTGGGACAGATTAACACTGAAGCTTTCTTT. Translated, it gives CASSLGQINTEAFF.

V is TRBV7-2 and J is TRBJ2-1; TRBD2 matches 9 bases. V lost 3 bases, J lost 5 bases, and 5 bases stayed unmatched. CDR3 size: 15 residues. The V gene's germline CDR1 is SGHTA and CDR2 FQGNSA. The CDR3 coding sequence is TGTGCCAGCAGCTTTGCAATAGCGGGAGACAATGAGCAGTTCTTC. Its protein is CASSFAIAGDNEQFF.

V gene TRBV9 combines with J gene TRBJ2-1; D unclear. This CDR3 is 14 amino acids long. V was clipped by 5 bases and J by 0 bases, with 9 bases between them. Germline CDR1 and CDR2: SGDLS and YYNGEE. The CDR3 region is CASSFFNSYNEQFF. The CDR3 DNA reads TGTGCCAGCAGTTTCTTTAACTCCTACAATGAGCAGTTCTTC.

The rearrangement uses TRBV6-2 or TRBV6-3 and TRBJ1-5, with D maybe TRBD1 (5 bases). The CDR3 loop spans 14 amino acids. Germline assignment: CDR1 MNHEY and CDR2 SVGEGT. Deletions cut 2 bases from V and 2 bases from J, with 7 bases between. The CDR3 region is CASSYGGGNQPQHF. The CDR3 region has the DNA TGTGCCAGCAGTTACGGGGGGGGCAATCAGCCCCAGCATTTT.